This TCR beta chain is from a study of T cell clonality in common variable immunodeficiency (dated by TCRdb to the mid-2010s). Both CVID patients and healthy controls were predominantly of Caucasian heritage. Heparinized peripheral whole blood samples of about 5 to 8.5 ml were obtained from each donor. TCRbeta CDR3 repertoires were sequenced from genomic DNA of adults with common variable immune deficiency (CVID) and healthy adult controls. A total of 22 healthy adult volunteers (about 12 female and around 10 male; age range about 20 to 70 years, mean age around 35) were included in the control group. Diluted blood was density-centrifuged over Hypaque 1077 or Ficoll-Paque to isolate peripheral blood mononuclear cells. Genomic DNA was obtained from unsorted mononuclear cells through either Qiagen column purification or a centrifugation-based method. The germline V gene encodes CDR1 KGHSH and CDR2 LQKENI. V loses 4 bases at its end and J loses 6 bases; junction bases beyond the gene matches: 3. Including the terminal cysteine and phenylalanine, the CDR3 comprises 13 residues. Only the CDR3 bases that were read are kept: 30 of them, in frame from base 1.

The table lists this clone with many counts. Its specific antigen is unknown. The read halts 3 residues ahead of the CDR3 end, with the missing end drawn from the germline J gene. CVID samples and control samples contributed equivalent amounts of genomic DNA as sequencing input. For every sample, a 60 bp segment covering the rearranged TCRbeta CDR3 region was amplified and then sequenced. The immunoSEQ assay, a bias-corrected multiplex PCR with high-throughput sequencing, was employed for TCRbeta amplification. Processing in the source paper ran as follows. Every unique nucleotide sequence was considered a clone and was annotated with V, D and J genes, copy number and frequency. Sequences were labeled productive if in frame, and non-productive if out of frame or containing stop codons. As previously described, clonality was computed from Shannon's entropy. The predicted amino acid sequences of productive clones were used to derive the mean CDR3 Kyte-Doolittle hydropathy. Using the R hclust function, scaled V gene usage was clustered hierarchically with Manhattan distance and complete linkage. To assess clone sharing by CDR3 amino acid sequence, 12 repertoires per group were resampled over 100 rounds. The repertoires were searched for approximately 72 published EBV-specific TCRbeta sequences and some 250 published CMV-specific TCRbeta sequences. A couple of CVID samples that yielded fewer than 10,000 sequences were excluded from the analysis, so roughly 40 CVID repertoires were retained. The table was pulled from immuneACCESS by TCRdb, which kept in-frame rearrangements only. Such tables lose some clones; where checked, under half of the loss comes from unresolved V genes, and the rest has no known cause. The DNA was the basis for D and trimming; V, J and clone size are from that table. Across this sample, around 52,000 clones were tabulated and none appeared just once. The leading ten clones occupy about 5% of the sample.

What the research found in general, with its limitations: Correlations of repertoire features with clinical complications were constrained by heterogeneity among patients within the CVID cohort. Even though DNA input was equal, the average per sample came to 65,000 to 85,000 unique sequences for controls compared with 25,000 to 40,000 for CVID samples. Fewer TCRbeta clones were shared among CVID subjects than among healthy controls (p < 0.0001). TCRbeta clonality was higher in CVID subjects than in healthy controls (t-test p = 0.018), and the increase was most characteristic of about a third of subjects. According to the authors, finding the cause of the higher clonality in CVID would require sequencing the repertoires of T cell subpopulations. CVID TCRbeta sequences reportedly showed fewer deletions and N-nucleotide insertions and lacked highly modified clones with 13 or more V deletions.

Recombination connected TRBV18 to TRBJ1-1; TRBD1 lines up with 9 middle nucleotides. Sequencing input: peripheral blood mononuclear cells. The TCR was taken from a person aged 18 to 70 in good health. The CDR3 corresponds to CASSLDRGSEAFF. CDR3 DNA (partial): TGTGCCAGCTCACTGGACAGGGGCTCTGAA.